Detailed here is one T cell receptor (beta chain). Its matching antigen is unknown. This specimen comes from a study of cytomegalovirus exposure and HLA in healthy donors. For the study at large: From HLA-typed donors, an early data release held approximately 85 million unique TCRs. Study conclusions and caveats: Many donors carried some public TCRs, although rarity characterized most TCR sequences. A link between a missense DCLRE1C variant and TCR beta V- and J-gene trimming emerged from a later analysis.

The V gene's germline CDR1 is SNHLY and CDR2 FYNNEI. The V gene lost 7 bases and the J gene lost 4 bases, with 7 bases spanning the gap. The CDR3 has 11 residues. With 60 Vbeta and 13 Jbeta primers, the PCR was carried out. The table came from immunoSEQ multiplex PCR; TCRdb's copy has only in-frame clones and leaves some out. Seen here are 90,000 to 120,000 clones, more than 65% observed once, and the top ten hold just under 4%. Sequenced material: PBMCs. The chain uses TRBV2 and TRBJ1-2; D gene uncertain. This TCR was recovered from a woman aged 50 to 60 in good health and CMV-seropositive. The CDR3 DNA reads TGTGCCAGCACGGGTCTCTATGGCTACACCTTC. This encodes CASTGLYGYTF.